The 30 T cell receptor beta chains presented below share a single source sample, sequenced in a study of beta chain features in type 1 diabetes. Since all of the isolated RNA was reverse transcribed, expressed TCRB transcripts were what got sequenced. The repertoire was sequenced with immunoSEQ multiplex PCR; TCRdb's copy has only in-frame clones and lacks some. The data contain 150,000 to 190,000 clones, approximately 8.1% of them seen just once; the ten biggest clones take up almost 0.65%. Sequenced sample: central memory CD4+ T cells from blood. The receptors here all came from a man younger than 30 in good health.

The chain carries TRBV4-1 and TRBJ2-4; possible D gene TRBD2, 6 bases. The V end was cut by 4 bases, the J end by 3 bases, with 19 bases between. The CDR3 has 17 amino acids. Germline V gene lookup returns CDR1 MGHRA and CDR2 YSYEKL. CDR3 DNA: TGCGCCAGCAGCCGTACGACTAGGGAATACATCAAAAACATTCAGTACTTC. It is translated as CASSRTTREYIKNIQYF.

This clone was counted between two and nine times. The V gene is TRBV19, the J gene TRBJ2-7; TRBD1 agrees at 8 bases. Germline V lookup: CDR1 LNHDA, CDR2 SQIVND (reference sequence). The length of the CDR3 is 14 residues. After removal of 3 bases from V and 5 bases from J, the junction contained 6 bases not matched to a gene. In nucleotides, the CDR3 is TGTGCCAGTAGTATCCGGACAGGGCGCAACGAGCAGTACTTC. It codes for CASSIRTGRNEQYF. Using reference TRBV19 and TRBJ2-7 for the parts outside the CDR3, the full variable domain is DGGITQSPKYLFRKEGQNVTLSCEQNLNHDAMYWYRQDPGQGLRLIYYSQIVNDFQKGDIAEGYSVSREKKESFPLTVTSAQKNPTAFYLCASSIRTGRNEQYFGPGTRLTVT.

This clone was counted between two and nine times. This chain connects TRBV19 to TRBJ2-5; tentative D call: TRBD1 (6 bases). CDR3 length equals 16 residues. CDR1 and CDR2 from the germline V gene are LNHDA and SQIVND (reference sequence). Trimming removed 3 bases from V and 4 bases from J, with 18 bases in between. The CDR3 DNA reads as TGTGCCAGTAGTATCCGAGTACAGGGTGGAGGAGAGACCCAGTACTTC. Encoded protein: CASSIRVQGGGETQYF. The complete variable domain, with remaining parts taken from reference TRBV19 and TRBJ2-5, reads DGGITQSPKYLFRKEGQNVTLSCEQNLNHDAMYWYRQDPGQGLRLIYYSQIVNDFQKGDIAEGYSVSREKKESFPLTVTSAQKNPTAFYLCASSIRVQGGGETQYFGPGTRLLVL.

Only a few counts were recorded for this clone. V and J are TRBV5-4 and TRBJ1-2; TRBD1 aligns across 7 bases. Germline CDR1 and CDR2: SGHNT and YYREEE (reference sequence). CDR3 length equals 15 residues. J gave up 5 bases and V 2 bases, and 9 bases lay outside the gene matches. The CDR3 protein is CASSLSPPRGYGYTF. The CDR3 nucleotides are TGTGCCAGCAGCTTATCCCCCCCCAGGGGGTATGGCTACACCTTC. The variable domain in full, with the rest retrieved from reference TRBV5-4 and TRBJ1-2, is ETGVTQSPTHLIKTRGQQVTLRCSSQSGHNTVSWYQQALGQGPQFIFQYYREEENGRGNFPPRFSGLQFPNYSSELNVNALELDDSALYLCASSLSPPRGYGYTFGSGTRLTVV.

The rearrangement joins TRBV30 to TRBJ1-2; D gene unclear. V lost 7 bases and J lost 3, with 18 bases in between. Germline CDR1 GTSNPN, CDR2 SVGIG (reference sequence). This CDR3 comprises 14 residues. CDR3 region: CASYPPGKDYGYTF. The CDR3 region has the DNA TGTGCCTCCTACCCCCCGGGGAAGGACTATGGCTACACCTTC.

The V gene is TRBV4-3, the J gene TRBJ2-3; weak D call: TRBD1 (5 bases). Germline V CDR1 and CDR2: LGHNA, YSLEER. The CDR3 extends over 15 amino acids. Trimming took off 0 bases at V and 3 bases at J, with 10 bases between the two ends. CDR3: CASSQDGRGTDTQYF. The CDR3 nucleotides are TGCGCCAGCAGCCAAGATGGTAGGGGTACAGATACGCAGTATTTT.

This clone was counted only a few times. V usage is TRBV7-6 and J usage is TRBJ2-4; 12 positions agree with TRBD2. The CDR3 runs 17 residues. Germline values: CDR1 SGHVS, CDR2 FNYEAQ. The junction had 9 bases not matched to a gene; V was cut back by 5 bases and J by 4 bases. Written as DNA, the CDR3 is TGTGCCAGCAGCCAAGGACTAGCGGGAACTACAAAAAACATTCAGTACTTC. Amino acids: CASSQGLAGTTKNIQYF.

This clone occurred a few times. V is TRBV30 and J is TRBJ1-5; D remains unclear. The V and J ends lost 1 base and 0 bases respectively, with 10 bases between them. Per germline, CDR1 GTSNPN and CDR2 SVGIG (reference sequence). The CDR3 covers 15 residues. The CDR3 DNA reads as TGTGCCTGGAGTGCGCGGCGGAATAGCAATCAGCCCCAGCATTTT. Translated: CAWSARRNSNQPQHF.

The table lists this clone with a few counts. The gene calls are TRBV7-2 and TRBJ2-6; D is unresolved. The V gene's germline CDR1 is SGHTA and CDR2 FQGNSA. V lost 5 bases to trimming and J lost 0 bases, with 11 bases between them. This CDR3 spans 16 amino acids. The CDR3 spells CASSPSERSGANVLTF. For the CDR3, the DNA is TGTGCCAGCAGCCCCTCTGAGCGCTCTGGGGCCAACGTCCTGACTTTC.

The chain recombines TRBV7-7 with TRBJ2-5, with 13 bases that match TRBD2. Germline loops: CDR1 SSHAT, CDR2 FNYEAQ (reference sequence). The CDR3 runs 16 residues. V trimming: 5 bases; J trimming: 7 bases; junction bases outside the gene matches: 10. CDR3 loop: CASSRPGTSGVGTQYF. The CDR3 DNA reads TGTGCCAGCAGCAGACCCGGGACTAGCGGGGTAGGGACCCAGTACTTC.

This clone was detected ten times or more. V gene TRBV28 combines with J gene TRBJ2-7, with D hard to call. Germline V CDR1 and CDR2: MDHEN, SYDVKM. The CDR3 covers 15 residues. The V and J ends lost 6 bases and 2 bases respectively, with 17 bases between them. Written as DNA, the CDR3 is TGTGCCAGCAGGACACACATCACCAATACCTACGAGCAGTACTTC. Protein: CASRTHITNTYEQYF.

The CDR3 nucleotides are TGTGCCAGCAGTGGAACCGGGACAGGCACTGAAGCTTTCTTT. Amino acid sequence: CASSGTGTGTEAFF. The chain recombines TRBV2 with TRBJ1-1; 8 bases are shared with TRBD1. The trim removed 4 bases at V and 4 bases at J, leaving 5 bases unmatched. The CDR3 length is 14 residues. Per germline, CDR1 SNHLY and CDR2 FYNNEI.

This clone has at least ten counts. The chain couples TRBV29-1 to TRBJ2-7, with D possibly matching TRBD2 (5 bases). The CDR3 has 13 amino acids. The V and J ends lost 6 bases and 3 bases respectively, with 15 bases between them. CDR1 and CDR2 from the germline V gene are SQVTM and ANQGSEA. CDR3 residues: CSVGGSRIYEQYF. The CDR3 bases are TGCAGCGTCGGTGGGAGCCGGATCTACGAGCAGTACTTC.

This clone was counted many times. The genes are TRBV28 and TRBJ2-3; TRBD2 aligns across 8 bases. The CDR3 consists of 14 residues. The V segment lost 5 bases and the J segment 7 bases; nucleotides outside the gene matches: 8. CDR1 and CDR2 from the germline V gene are MDHEN and SYDVKM. The CDR3 coding sequence is TGTGCCAGCAGTCCCGGGGGGGCAGTGAATACGCAGTATTTT. Translated, it gives CASSPGGAVNTQYF.

This clone has a count of ten or more. This sequence joins TRBV7-2 and TRBJ2-3, with TRBD2 matching 9 bases. The trim removed 5 bases at V and 5 bases at J, leaving 8 bases unmatched. The CDR3 totals 15 residues. Germline CDR1 and CDR2: SGHTA and FQGNSA. CDR3 region: CASSLIAGAGDTQYF. The CDR3 region has the DNA TGTGCCAGCAGCCTCATAGCGGGGGCCGGAGATACGCAGTATTTT. Filled out from reference TRBV7-2 and TRBJ2-3, the complete variable domain reads GAGVSQSPSNKVTEKGKDVELRCDPISGHTALYWYRQSLGQGLEFLIYFQGNSAPDKSGLPSDRFSAERTGGSVSTLTIQRTQQEDSAVYLCASSLIAGAGDTQYFGPGTRLTVL.

This clone was seen a few times. The V gene is TRBV7-2, the J gene TRBJ2-7; 10 nucleotides align to TRBD2. This CDR3 is 17 amino acids long. V shed 5 bases, J shed 1 base, and the junction held 11 bases outside the gene matches. CDR1 is SGHTA and CDR2 is FQGNSA in the germline V gene. CDR3 protein: CASSPWGGTSVSYEQYF. As DNA, the CDR3 is TGTGCCAGCAGCCCCTGGGGGGGGACTAGCGTATCCTACGAGCAGTACTTC.

The V gene is TRBV5-1, the J gene TRBJ1-4, with TRBD1 as a possible D gene (6 bases). Germline CDR1 reads SGHRS; CDR2 reads YFSETQ. The CDR3 extends over 15 amino acids. V gave up 2 bases and J gave up 4 bases, with 12 bases separating them. The CDR3 protein is CASSFLQGDNEKLFF. The CDR3, as DNA: TGCGCCAGCAGCTTTTTACAGGGCGATAATGAAAAACTGTTTTTT.

The rearrangement links TRBV15 to TRBJ2-7; 11 nucleotides line up with TRBD2. The CDR3 runs 15 residues. J gave up 8 bases and V 5 bases, and 11 bases lay outside the gene matches. Germline V gene lookup returns CDR1 LNHNV and CDR2 YYDKDF (reference sequence). CDR3 DNA sequence: TGTGCCACCAGCGGCTCCGGGACTAGCGGTTATAAGCAGTACTTC. Translating gives CATSGSGTSGYKQYF.

This clone was seen only a few times. The V and J genes are TRBV30 and TRBJ2-7; 7 bases map to TRBD1. Trimming took 1 base from V and 3 from J; bases not matched to a gene: 6. This CDR3 region has 14 residues. CDR1 is GTSNPN and CDR2 is SVGIG in the germline V gene (reference sequence). CDR3 protein: CAWSGGGSGYEQYF. In DNA form, the CDR3 reads TGTGCCTGGAGTGGAGGGGGCTCAGGCTACGAGCAGTACTTC.

The chain joins TRBV11-1 to TRBJ2-7; 12 positions agree with TRBD1. CDR1 and CDR2 (germline): SGHAT, FQDESV (reference sequence). The CDR3 sequence is 16 residues long. V gave up 0 bases and J gave up 4 bases; unmatched junction bases: 4. The CDR3 is CASSLARDRGLYEQYF. The CDR3, as DNA: TGTGCCAGCAGCTTAGCCCGGGACAGGGGGCTGTACGAGCAGTACTTC.

J is TRBJ2-2 and V is TRBV25-1, with 10 bases matching TRBD1. Germline CDR1 is MGHDK and CDR2 is SYGVNS. CDR3 length equals 13 residues. V was clipped by 9 bases and J by 6 bases; unmatched bases: 4. CDR3 nucleotide sequence: TGTGCCAGTGTAGGACAGGGGGCCGGGGAGCTGTTTTTT. Amino acids: CASVGQGAGELFF. The whole variable domain, remainder taken from reference TRBV25-1 and TRBJ2-2, is EADIYQTPRYLVIGTGKKITLECSQTMGHDKMYWYQQDPGMELHLIHYSYGVNSTEKGDLSSESTVSRIRTEHFPLTLESARPSHTSQYLCASVGQGAGELFFGEGSRLTVL.

This clone was seen repeatedly, ten times or more. This chain joins TRBV7-9 and TRBJ2-5; D unclear. V was shortened by 2 bases and J by 0 bases, with 4 bases between the two germline ends. The CDR3 contains 13 residues. The V gene's germline CDR1 is SEHNR and CDR2 FQNEAQ (reference sequence). In nucleotides, the CDR3 is TGTGCCAGCAGCTTACTATACCAAGAGACCCAGTACTTC. Protein sequence: CASSLLYQETQYF.

The chain couples TRBV6-1 to TRBJ2-5; a possible D gene is TRBD2 (6 bases). CDR3 length: 13 amino acids. V was pared by 5 bases and J by 14 bases, with 21 bases between. Germline CDR1 MNHNS, CDR2 SASEGT. CDR3 loop: CASSRPATGSGYF. The DNA of the CDR3 is TGTGCCAGCAGTAGACCGGCGACCGGGAGTGGATACTTC.

This clone was recorded once. This chain joins TRBV6-5 and TRBJ1-4, with D uncertain. From germline, CDR1 is MNHEY and CDR2 SVGAGI. Trimming left V 0 bases short and J 8 bases short, with 16 bases between. This CDR3 comprises 16 residues. CDR3 nucleotides: TGTGCCAGCAGTTACTCTCGACTACTCGTACGCGAAAAACTGTTTTTT. This codes for CASSYSRLLVREKLFF.

The rearrangement joins TRBV6-6 to TRBJ2-7; 8 nucleotides line up with TRBD1. Germline V gene sequence: CDR1 MNHNY, CDR2 SVGAGI (reference sequence). The length of the CDR3 is 14 residues. V was clipped by 6 bases and J by 0 bases; unmatched bases: 4. This CDR3 is CASSRDRNSYEQYF. In DNA, the CDR3 is TGTGCCAGCAGCCGGGACAGGAACTCCTACGAGCAGTACTTC.

The V call is TRBV7-9, the J call TRBJ2-7; 9 bases match TRBD1. CDR1 is SEHNR, CDR2 FQNEAQ, per germline (reference sequence). The CDR3 contains 13 residues. The J segment lost 7 bases and the V segment lost 5 bases, leaving 6 bases of the junction unmatched. CDR3 nucleotide sequence: TGTGCCAGCAGCCCCTACAGGGGGCGGGAGCAGTACTTC. This translates into CASSPYRGREQYF.

This clone was observed many times. V gene TRBV4-3 combines with J gene TRBJ2-2; 8 bases line up with TRBD2. There are 15 residues in the CDR3. With V trimmed by 4 bases and J by 5 bases, 6 bases remained unmatched. Germline V gene data show CDR1 as LGHNA and CDR2 as YSLEER. The CDR3 is CASSREERETGELFF. Here the CDR3 DNA reads TGCGCCAGCAGCCGGGAGGAGCGGGAGACCGGGGAGCTGTTTTTT.

At least ten counts were recorded for this clone. V usage is TRBV7-9 and J usage is TRBJ2-1; D perhaps matches TRBD1 (6 bases). Germline CDR1 is SEHNR and CDR2 is FQNEAQ (reference sequence). Trimming took off 5 bases at V and 9 bases at J, with 17 bases between the two ends. The CDR3 is 14 amino acids. CDR3 loop: CASSPLLQGGEQFF. The CDR3 DNA sequence: TGTGCCAGCAGCCCCCTCCTACAGGGCGGTGAGCAGTTCTTC.

The chain combines TRBV7-2 with TRBJ2-3, with D tentatively TRBD2 (6 bases). The V gene lost 8 bases and the J gene lost 3 bases, with 12 bases spanning the gap. The CDR3 loop spans 13 amino acids. Germline loops: CDR1 SGHTA, CDR2 FQGNSA. Here the CDR3 DNA reads TGTGCCAGCTCCTCGGGGGTAACAGATACGCAGTATTTT. Its translation: CASSSGVTDTQYF.

The chain carries TRBV5-1 and TRBJ2-2; 7 positions match TRBD1. The CDR3 totals 15 residues. V dropped 2 bases and J dropped 3; count of bases not matched to a gene: 4. Germline V gene sequence: CDR1 SGHRS, CDR2 YFSETQ. CDR3 in DNA: TGCGCCAGCAGCTTAGACAGGGCCGACACCGGGGAGCTGTTTTTT. Translating it yields CASSLDRADTGELFF.